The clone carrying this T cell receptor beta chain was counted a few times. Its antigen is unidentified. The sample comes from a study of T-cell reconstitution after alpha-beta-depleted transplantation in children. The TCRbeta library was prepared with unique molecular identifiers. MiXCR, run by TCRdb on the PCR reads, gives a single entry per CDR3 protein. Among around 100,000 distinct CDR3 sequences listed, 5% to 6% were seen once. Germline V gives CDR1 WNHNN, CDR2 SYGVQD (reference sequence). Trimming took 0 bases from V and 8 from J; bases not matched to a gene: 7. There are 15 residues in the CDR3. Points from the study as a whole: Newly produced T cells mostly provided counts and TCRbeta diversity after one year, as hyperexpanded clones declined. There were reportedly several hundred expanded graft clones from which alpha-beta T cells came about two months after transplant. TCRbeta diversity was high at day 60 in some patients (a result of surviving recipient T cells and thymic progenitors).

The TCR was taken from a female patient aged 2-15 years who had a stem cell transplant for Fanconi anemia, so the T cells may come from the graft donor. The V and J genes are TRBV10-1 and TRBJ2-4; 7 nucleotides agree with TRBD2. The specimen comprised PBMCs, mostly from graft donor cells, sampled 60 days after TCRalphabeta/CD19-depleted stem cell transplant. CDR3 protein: CASSESKRGPDIQYF. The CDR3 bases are TGCGCCAGCAGTGAGTCTAAGCGGGGACCAGACATTCAGTACTTC.